This is a list of T cell receptor beta chains from one sample in a study of blood T cells in healthy people across ages. Each CDR3 protein gets one entry after TCRdb re-called the 5' RACE reads with MiXCR. Of 1.5 million to 2 million distinct CDR3 sequences listed, roughly 27% are singletons. What was sequenced was blood. The receptors come from a woman aged 25 to 39 in good health. Each CDR3 is given with its conserved first and last residue. The D gene is left open where the match is weak. The size of a clone is reported for some rows only, either as once, few or many, or as a class for expanded clones.

TRBD2 | many | TRBJ2-1 | TRBV3-1 | TGTGCCAGCAGCCATACGATCCCGTCTAGCGGGAGAGGTGAGCAGTTCTTC | CASSHTIPSSGRGEQFF
- | - | TRBJ2-5 | TRBV11-2 | TGTGCCGGCAGCCCCGGGATTAAAGAGACCCAGTACTTC | CAGSPGIKETQYF
TRBD1 | few | TRBJ1-2 | TRBV6-5 | TGTGCCAGCAGTTACTCTAGGAGGTGGGCGACAGGGAGGTTCGATGGCTACACCTTC | CASSYSRRWATGRFDGYTF
- | few | TRBJ2-3 | TRBV12-3/TRBV12-4 | TGTGCCAGCAGGCCAGAGTCAATCGGGACGCAGTATTTT | CASRPESIGTQYF
TRBD2 | many | TRBJ2-1 | TRBV29-1 | TGCAGCGTTAAGCGGGAGCCTGGCAATGAGCAGTTCTTC | CSVKREPGNEQFF
- | - | TRBJ1-5 | TRBV7-2 | TGTGCCAGCAGCTTTTACAGACGGCCCCAGCATTTT | CASSFYRRPQHF
- | few | TRBJ2-7 | TRBV12-3/TRBV12-4 | TGTGCCAGCAGTTTAGCGCTTTCGGACCTACGAGAGCAGTACTTC | CASSLALSDLREQYF
- | - | TRBJ2-4 | TRBV2 | TGTGCCAGCAGTGAGAGACAGGTCGCGACAAACATTCAGTACTTC | CASSERQVATNIQYF
TRBD2 | - | TRBJ2-5 | TRBV7-9 | TGTGCCAGCAGCCGGGGTATTGGTAGCGGGAGTGAGACCCAGTACTTC | CASSRGIGSGSETQYF
TRBD1 | - | TRBJ1-2 | TRBV19 | TGTGCCAGTAGTATAGATCACGGGACAGCTTATGGCTACACCTTC | CASSIDHGTAYGYTF
- | many | TRBJ2-7 | TRBV20-1 | TGCAGTGCTAGTTCGTTTGGAGGGTACGAGCAGTACTTC | CSASSFGGYEQYF
- | - | TRBJ2-3 | TRBV7-2 | TGTGCCAGCAGCTTAAGCCCAGTGGGCACAGATACGCAGTATTTT | CASSLSPVGTDTQYF
TRBD2 | - | TRBJ2-3 | TRBV5-1 | TGCGCCAGCAGCCTGATGGCCAGCGGGGGGACAGATACGCAGTATTTT | CASSLMASGGTDTQYF
TRBD2 | - | TRBJ2-5 | TRBV20-1 | TGCAGTGCTAGCGGGGGGGCCGGTACCGAGACCCAGTACTTC | CSASGGAGTETQYF
TRBD1 | many | TRBJ1-5 | TRBV6-6 | TGTGCCAGCAGGACAGGGGCCTTCAATCAGCCCCAGCATTTT | CASRTGAFNQPQHF
TRBD2 | - | TRBJ2-1 | TRBV5-1 | TGCGCCAGCAGCTTACTAGCGGGGACTCAAGAGACCCAGTTCTTC | CASSLLAGTQETQFF
TRBD1 | few | TRBJ1-6 | TRBV20-1 | TGCAGTGCTAGAGATTCGGGACAGGGTGGCAATAATTCACCCCTCCACTTT | CSARDSGQGGNNSPLHF
TRBD2 | many | TRBJ2-1 | TRBV20-1 | TGCAGTGCTAGATCAGTTAGCGGGGGTTACAATGAGCAGTTCTTC | CSARSVSGGYNEQFF
- | few | TRBJ2-3 | TRBV12-3/TRBV12-4 | TGTGCCAGCAGTTTACTCGTTTTAGATACGCAGTATTTT | CASSLLVLDTQYF
- | few | TRBJ1-5 | TRBV2 | TGTGCCAGCGGGGCCCAGGCCCCTTCTCCCCAGCATTTT | CASGAQAPSPQHF
- | - | TRBJ2-4 | TRBV19 | TGTGCCAGTAGTATAGAACCTGGACGGTGGAGGAACATTCAGTACTTC | CASSIEPGRWRNIQYF
- | - | TRBJ2-1 | TRBV29-1 | TGCAGCGTTGCCCAAACGGGGAGCGGAAGCTCCTACAATGAGCAGTTCTTC | CSVAQTGSGSSYNEQFF
TRBD1 | - | TRBJ1-1 | TRBV6-5 | TGTGCCAGCAGTTACTCCAGGGGGAAAGCTTTCTTT | CASSYSRGKAFF
- | many | TRBJ2-7 | TRBV28 | TGTGCCAGCAGTCCTCCCGTTCCGCGGGAGCAGTACTTC | CASSPPVPREQYF
- | - | TRBJ2-3 | TRBV7-9 | TGTGCCAGCAGCCCCATAGGGGACTCAGATACGCAGTATTTT | CASSPIGDSDTQYF
- | many | TRBJ2-3 | TRBV10-1 | TGCGCCAGCAGCGTTGACAGGCTAATCACAGATACGCAGTATTTT | CASSVDRLITDTQYF
TRBD2 | - | TRBJ2-7 | TRBV6-5 | TGTGCCAGCCGTTATTCCCCGGGACTAGCGGGGTCAGGGGAGCAGTACTTC | CASRYSPGLAGSGEQYF
- | few | TRBJ1-1 | TRBV24-1 | TGTGCCACCAGTGAATGGGGTTCCCATGGGGAAGCTTTCTTT | CATSEWGSHGEAFF
- | many | TRBJ2-5 | TRBV12-3/TRBV12-4 | TGTGCCAGCAGGGGTACTAGTCTAGAGACCCAGTACTTC | CASRGTSLETQYF
- | - | TRBJ2-1 | TRBV24-1 | TGTGCCACCAGTATCTCTGGGGCTGAGCAGTTCTTC | CATSISGAEQFF
- | - | TRBJ1-2 | TRBV2 | TGTGCCAGCACAGACGAAGGGAGCACGAATGGCTACACCTTC | CASTDEGSTNGYTF
- | - | TRBJ1-5 | TRBV6-1 | TGTGCCATCCGGGGAGACAGACCTAATTCCCGGGGACAGCCCCAGCATTTT | CAIRGDRPNSRGQPQHF
- | few | TRBJ2-5 | TRBV7-2 | TGTGCCAGCAGCCAGGGGGGCAGGGTCCAAGAGACCCAGTACTTC | CASSQGGRVQETQYF
TRBD2 | few | TRBJ2-1 | TRBV18 | TGTGCCAGCTCACTGCTACCCCGGACTAGCGGGAAGGTCAATGAGCAGTTCTTC | CASSLLPRTSGKVNEQFF
TRBD2 | - | TRBJ2-5 | TRBV30 | TGTGCCTGGAGCGGTCTAGCGGGGGGGCCGGGAGAGGCCCAGTACTTC | CAWSGLAGGPGEAQYF
- | few | TRBJ1-2 | TRBV30 | TGTGCCTGGAGTGTTACGACAGGCGGCCCGGACGGCTACACCTTC | CAWSVTTGGPDGYTF
TRBD1 | - | TRBJ1-4 | TRBV12-3/TRBV12-4 | TGTGCCAGCAGTAGCCGACAGGGAATTGGTGAAAAACTGTTTTTT | CASSSRQGIGEKLFF
TRBD1 | few | TRBJ1-4 | TRBV20-1 | TGCAGCCCCCCGACAGGGTTTAATGAAAAACTGTTTTTT | CSPPTGFNEKLFF
TRBD2 | - | TRBJ2-7 | TRBV20-1 | TGCAGTGCCACGAAGCCCCTAGCGGGGGGAAGGGAGCAGTACTTC | CSATKPLAGGREQYF
- | many | TRBJ1-5 | TRBV5-1 | TGCGCCAGCAGCCCCCGTCCGACAGCGGATAGCAATCAGCCCCAGCATTTT | CASSPRPTADSNQPQHF
TRBD2 | few | TRBJ2-3 | TRBV4-2 | TGTGCCAGCAGCCAAGAGGATAGCGGGGGATCAGATACGCAGTATTTT | CASSQEDSGGSDTQYF
- | - | TRBJ1-6 | TRBV2 | TGTGCCAGCAATGCTAGGGCTGAAACTAATTCACCCCTCCACTTT | CASNARAETNSPLHF
- | few | TRBJ2-1 | TRBV7-2 | TGTGCCAGCAGCTTGGGACCGATGAGGAATGAGCAGTTCTTC | CASSLGPMRNEQFF
- | - | TRBJ2-7 | TRBV7-2 | TGTGCCAGCAGCTTATCCGACAGGACCCCCTACGAGCAGTACTTC | CASSLSDRTPYEQYF
- | many | TRBJ2-7 | TRBV18 | TGTGCCAGCTCACCCTTTGGTGAGATCTACGAGCAGTACTTC | CASSPFGEIYEQYF
- | few | TRBJ2-2 | TRBV28 | TGTGCCAGCAGTTTAGAAGAGAACACCGGGGAGCTGTTTTTT | CASSLEENTGELFF
- | many | TRBJ2-1 | TRBV12-3/TRBV12-4 | TGTGCCAGCAGCGGGACCCCCGGCGACAATGAGCAGTTCTTC | CASSGTPGDNEQFF
- | - | TRBJ2-7 | TRBV7-2 | TGTGCCAGCAGCTCCGGGAGTTCTGGAATCTACGAGCAGTACTTC | CASSSGSSGIYEQYF
- | - | TRBJ2-1 | TRBV27 | TGTGCCAGCAGTTTACAACAGGGAAAGCAGTTCTTC | CASSLQQGKQFF
TRBD2 | - | TRBJ2-1 | TRBV5-1 | TGCGCCAGCAGCTTGGAATGGACTAGCGGGGGGTCCAATAGCTCCTACAATGGGCAGTTCTTC | CASSLEWTSGGSNSSYNGQFF
- | - | TRBJ1-2 | TRBV6-2/TRBV6-3 | TGTGCCAGCAGTTACAGACAGACTTACTATGGCTACACCTTC | CASSYRQTYYGYTF